Sequencing of this T cell receptor (beta chain) was carried out in a study of long-term antiretroviral therapy in people with HIV. This clone was observed once. The germline gives CDR1 LNHDA, CDR2 SQIVND (reference sequence). CDR3 length: 13 residues. Trimming pared 4 bases from V and 3 bases from J, leaving 7 bases between. Samples were assayed with immunoSEQ v3.0 at survey level. The data were produced by immunoSEQ multiplex PCR, yet TCRdb's version contains in-frame clones alone and is incomplete. The sample carries 25,000 to 30,000 clones, 75% to 90% recorded once. Sequenced material: unsorted PBMCs, taken 3.2 years before starting antiretroviral therapy. This chain uses TRBV19 with TRBJ1-3; the D gene is possibly TRBD1 (6 bases). The origin of this receptor is a man aged 50 or older with HIV. The CDR3: CASSKQGGNTIYF. As DNA, the CDR3 is TGTGCCAGTAGTAAACAGGGTGGAAACACCATATATTTT.